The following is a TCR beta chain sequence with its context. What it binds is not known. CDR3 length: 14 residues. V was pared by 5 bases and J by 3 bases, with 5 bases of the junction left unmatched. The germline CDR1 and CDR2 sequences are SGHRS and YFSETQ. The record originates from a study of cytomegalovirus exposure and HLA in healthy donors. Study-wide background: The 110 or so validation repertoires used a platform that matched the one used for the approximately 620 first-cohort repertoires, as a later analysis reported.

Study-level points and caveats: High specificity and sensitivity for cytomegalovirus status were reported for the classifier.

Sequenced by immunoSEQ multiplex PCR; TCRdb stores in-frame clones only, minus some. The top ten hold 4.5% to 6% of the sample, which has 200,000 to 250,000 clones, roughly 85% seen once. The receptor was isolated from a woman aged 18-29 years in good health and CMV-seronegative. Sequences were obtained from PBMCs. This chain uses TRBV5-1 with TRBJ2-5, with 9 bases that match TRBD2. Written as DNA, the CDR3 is TGCGCCAGCAGTAGCGGGAGTGTAGAAGAGACCCAGTACTTC. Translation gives CASSSGSVEETQYF. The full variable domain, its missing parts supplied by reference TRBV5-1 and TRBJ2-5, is KAGVTQTPRYLIKTRGQQVTLSCSPISGHRSVSWYQQTPGQGLQFLFEYFSETQRNKGNFPGRFSGRQFSNSRSEMNVSTLELGDSALYLCASSSGSVEETQYFGPGTRLLVL.